These 28 T cell receptor beta chains were all obtained from the same sample, sequenced in a study of shared clonotypes between healthy human individuals. The assay was immunoSEQ multiplex PCR, and TCRdb's table has in-frame clones only and misses some. Of around 500,000 clones in the sample, around 85% were seen once. Sequencing was carried out using PBMCs. All receptors derive from a woman aged 40 to 49 in good health. Some clones in this sample may be carry-over from other donors' samples.

This clone was seen a handful of times. A far larger clone is one nucleotide away, so this likely arose from a read error. The chain employs TRBV27 and TRBJ1-2, with D possibly TRBD1 on 6 matching bases. Germline V CDR1 and CDR2: MNHEY, SMNVEV (reference sequence). The CDR3 runs to 13 residues. CDR3 region: CASSYTGSYGYAF. CDR3 in DNA: TGTGCCAGCAGTTATACAGGGAGCTATGGCTACGCCTTC.

The gene calls are TRBV7-2 and TRBJ2-7; no clear D. CDR3 length equals 14 residues. Germline V gene data show CDR1 as SGHTA and CDR2 as FQGNSA. With 1 base removed from V and 3 bases from J, the gap between germline ends came to 10 bases. CDR3 in amino acids: CASSLEAESYEQYF. The CDR3 DNA follows: TGTGCCAGCAGCTTAGAGGCAGAGAGCTACGAGCAGTACTTC.

This chain links TRBV9 with TRBJ2-3; D is unclear. The CDR3 sequence is 13 residues long. Trimming took 0 bases from V and 5 from J, leaving 7 bases between them. From germline, CDR1 is SGDLS and CDR2 YYNGEE. The CDR3 DNA follows: TGTGCCAGCAGCGTAGGTGGCCAAGATACGCAGTATTTT. Its protein product is CASSVGGQDTQYF.

The chain couples TRBV28 to TRBJ1-1; D not certain. The CDR3 loop spans 12 amino acids. V was pared by 6 bases and J by 3 bases, with 8 bases between. In germline, CDR1 is MDHEN, CDR2 SYDVKM. The chain's CDR3 is CASRSPDTEAFF. As DNA, the CDR3 is TGTGCCAGCAGATCTCCCGACACTGAAGCTTTCTTT.

The V call is TRBV5-1, the J call TRBJ2-6, with TRBD1 identical over 10 bases. The CDR3 covers 17 residues. Germline trimming cut 1 base from V and 1 base from J; bases unmatched to any gene: 2. Germline lookup yields CDR1 SGHRS and CDR2 YFSETQ. The CDR3 DNA sequence: TGCGCCAGCAGCTTGAGACAGGGGGCGTCTGGGGCCAACGTCCTGACTTTC. Amino acid sequence: CASSLRQGASGANVLTF.

As regards this clone: A single base is all that separates this from a far larger clone, so a read error is likely. Other DNA sequences within the sample encode an identical CDR3. The chain links TRBV9 to TRBJ2-2, with 8 nucleotides matching TRBD1. The CDR3 runs to 13 residues. Germline trimming cut 4 bases from V and 11 bases from J; bases unmatched to any gene: 7. In germline, CDR1 is SGDLS, CDR2 YYNGEE. The CDR3 loop is CASSPRGRGELFF. The CDR3 coding sequence is TGTGCCAGCAGCCCCAGGGGGCGCGGAGAGCTGTTTTTT.

Notes on this clone: A much larger clone differs from this one at a single base, so this may be a read error. This chain uses TRBV2 with TRBJ2-1; possibly TRBD1 for D (5 bases). Germline CDR1 reads SNHLY; CDR2 reads FYNNEI. The V end was cut by 8 bases, the J end by 5 bases, with 22 bases between. This CDR3 spans 16 amino acids. The CDR3 is CASRTPQAGLNNEQFF. CDR3 coding DNA: TGTGCCAGCCGTACCCCCCAGGCAGGGCTTAACAATGAGCAGTTCTTC.

The chain joins TRBV30 to TRBJ1-3; D gene ambiguous. The CDR3 contains 16 residues. The germline CDR1 and CDR2 sequences are GTSNPN and SVGIG (reference sequence). The V gene lost 2 bases and the J gene lost 2 bases, with 16 bases spanning the gap. Here the CDR3 DNA reads TGTGCCTGGAGTCGAACCGGCAGTGGAGCTGGAAACACCATATATTTT. Translation: CAWSRTGSGAGNTIYF.

Remarks on this clone: A far larger clone is one nucleotide away, so this likely arose from a read error. This sequence joins TRBV4-1 and TRBJ1-2, with D possibly matching TRBD1 (5 bases). V was pared by 0 bases and J by 8 bases, with 16 bases between. This CDR3 has 15 amino acids. Germline CDR1 is MGHRA and CDR2 is YSYEKL. The CDR3 region is CASSQDITGSVGYTF. DNA for the CDR3: TGCGCCAGCAGCCAAGATATTACAGGATCAGTGGGCTACACCTTC.

This clone was seen just once. The chain uses TRBV28 and TRBJ1-2; 8 bases fit TRBD1. The CDR3 sequence is 16 residues long. V gave up 2 bases and J gave up 4 bases; unmatched junction bases: 9. Germline CDR1 reads MDHEN; CDR2 reads SYDVKM. This CDR3 is CASSLQWGRGLYGYTF. In DNA form, the CDR3 reads TGTGCCAGCAGTTTACAATGGGGCAGGGGGCTCTATGGCTACACCTTC.

In its sample, this clone was seen a few times. The chain combines TRBV19 with TRBJ1-5; 7 nucleotides match TRBD1. The V gene end was trimmed by 6 bases and the J gene end by 3 bases; junction bases not matched to a gene: 8. This CDR3 spans 15 amino acids. Germline V CDR1 and CDR2: LNHDA, SQIVND (reference sequence). The CDR3 here is CASSTIGGTNQPQHF. The CDR3 DNA sequence: TGTGCCAGTAGCACTATAGGGGGCACCAATCAGCCCCAGCATTTT. The variable domain in full, with the rest retrieved from reference TRBV19 and TRBJ1-5, is DGGITQSPKYLFRKEGQNVTLSCEQNLNHDAMYWYRQDPGQGLRLIYYSQIVNDFQKGDIAEGYSVSREKKESFPLTVTSAQKNPTAFYLCASSTIGGTNQPQHFGDGTRLSIL.

This clone was observed a few times. V is TRBV14 and J is TRBJ1-1; D is unclear. Trimming stripped 4 bases from V and 6 bases from J, with 15 bases between. The germline gives CDR1 SGHDN, CDR2 FVKESK. The CDR3 is 14 residues long. The CDR3 is CASSPPQGRSEAFF. CDR3 nucleotide sequence: TGTGCCAGCAGCCCCCCCCAAGGGCGGTCTGAAGCTTTCTTT.

This clone was seen ten or more times. Other DNA sequences in this specimen translate into the identical CDR3. The CDR3 spells CASSLDGAGGPYNEQFF. The CDR3 DNA sequence: TGCGCCAGCAGCTTGGACGGTGCGGGAGGGCCCTACAATGAGCAGTTCTTC. This rearrangement joins TRBV5-1 to TRBJ2-1; 9 bases agree with TRBD2. After removal of 0 bases from V and 2 bases from J, the junction contained 6 bases not matched to a gene. Germline CDR1 is SGHRS and CDR2 is YFSETQ. The length of the CDR3 is 17 residues.

The chain employs TRBV15 and TRBJ2-5, with 13 bases fitting TRBD2. The CDR3 contains 15 residues. V shed 4 bases and J 2 bases; nucleotides not matched to a gene: 1. CDR1 and CDR2 (germline): LNHNV, YYDKDF (reference sequence). The CDR3 DNA is TGTGCCACCAGCACGGGACTAGCGGGGCAAGAGACCCAGTACTTC. Protein product: CATSTGLAGQETQYF. Drawing the rest from reference TRBV15 and TRBJ2-5, the complete variable domain is DAMVIQNPRYQVTQFGKPVTLSCSQTLNHNVMYWYQQKSSQAPKLLFHYYDKDFNNEADTPDNFQSRRPNTSFCFLDIRSPGLGDTAMYLCATSTGLAGQETQYFGPGTRLLVL.

The chain is built from TRBV28 and TRBJ2-7; 13 bases align to TRBD2. The V gene end was trimmed by 6 bases and the J gene end by 6 bases; junction bases not matched to a gene: 5. This CDR3 spans 14 amino acids. CDR1 is MDHEN, CDR2 SYDVKM, per germline. CDR3 protein: CASRLGLAGVEQYF. The CDR3 DNA sequence: TGTGCCAGCAGGCTCGGACTAGCGGGAGTCGAGCAGTACTTC.

The J gene is TRBJ2-2, the V gene TRBV30; 11 bases agree with TRBD1. Losses at the gene ends were 5 bases for V and 4 bases for J; bases not matched to a gene: 6. Germline loops: CDR1 GTSNPN, CDR2 SVGIG (reference sequence). This CDR3 has 15 residues. In nucleotides, the CDR3 is TGTGCCTGGGGACAGGGGGCTGCGGGCACCGGGGAGCTGTTTTTT. Residues: CAWGQGAAGTGELFF. The complete variable domain, with remaining parts taken from reference TRBV30 and TRBJ2-2, reads SQTIHQWPATLVQPVGSPLSLECTVEGTSNPNLYWYRQAAGRGLQLLFYSVGIGQISSEVPQNLSASRPQDRQFILSSKKLLLSDSGFYLCAWGQGAAGTGELFFGEGSRLTVL.

With respect to this clone: Possible read error: a much larger clone is one base away. The sample holds other DNA sequences that translate to the same CDR3. The chain couples TRBV28 to TRBJ2-4; the D gene could be TRBD1 or TRBD2 (7 bases each). This CDR3 has 20 amino acids. Germline-derived CDR1 and CDR2 are MDHEN and SYDVKM. CDR3 in amino acids: CASSPPGEGARRKAKNIQYF. Here the CDR3 DNA reads TGCGCCAGCAGTCCACCAGGGGAGGGGGCGCGGAGGAAAGCCAAAAACATTCAGTACTTC. The full variable domain, its missing parts supplied by reference TRBV28 and TRBJ2-4, is DVKVTQSSRYLVKRTGEKVFLECVQDMDHENMFWYRQDPGLGLRLIYFSYDVKMKEKGDIPEGYSVSREKKERFSLILESASTNQTSMYLCASSPPGEGARRKAKNIQYFGAGTRLSVL.

This chain connects TRBV4-3 to TRBJ2-1; D uncertain. Germline V CDR1 and CDR2: LGHNA, YSLEER. The CDR3 covers 17 residues. The ends were cut back, 0 bases at V and 0 bases at J, with 12 bases in the middle. The CDR3 DNA follows: TGCGCCAGCAGCCAAGATACACGGAGCTACTCCTACAATGAGCAGTTCTTC. Translation: CASSQDTRSYSYNEQFF.

V is TRBV4-1 and J is TRBJ2-6; the match to TRBD1 covers 11 bases. CDR1 MGHRA and CDR2 YSYEKL come from the germline V gene. V was clipped by 1 base and J by 1 base; unmatched bases: 6. The CDR3 length is 19 residues. CDR3 bases: TGCGCCAGCAGCCAAGCCCCCGGGACAGGGGGTTCTGGGGCCAACGTCCTGACTTTC. It specifies CASSQAPGTGGSGANVLTF.

CDR3 bases: TGTGCCTGGAGTTTCGGGGGTAGCTCCTACAATGAGCAGTTCTTC. It codes for CAWSFGGSSYNEQFF. This sequence joins TRBV30 and TRBJ2-1; a possible D gene is TRBD2 (6 bases). Germline CDR1 and CDR2: GTSNPN and SVGIG (reference sequence). Trimming removed 2 bases at V and 0 bases at J, with 11 bases between. The CDR3 consists of 15 residues.

The table lists this clone with many counts. The chain joins TRBV6-5 to TRBJ2-1; 8 bases agree with TRBD2. CDR3 length equals 16 residues. J lost 2 bases, V lost 4 bases, and 7 bases had no gene match. Germline lookup yields CDR1 MNHEY and CDR2 SVGAGI. CDR3 region: CASSSGGGSPYNEQFF. DNA for the CDR3: TGTGCCAGCAGTTCCGGGGGGGGGAGCCCCTACAATGAGCAGTTCTTC.

This clone was seen a handful of times. A clone one base away is much larger, so this may be a read error. Other DNA sequences from this sample encode an identical CDR3 as well. V gene TRBV29-1 combines with J gene TRBJ1-1; D might be TRBD1 (5 bases). This CDR3 spans 13 amino acids. CDR1 and CDR2 (germline): SQVTM, ANQGSEA. CDR3 DNA: TGCAGCGCCCCAACCGGGGGGGGTACTGAAGCTTTCTTC. This sequence encodes CSAPTGGGTEAFF.

The chain links TRBV28 to TRBJ1-5; the D gene is possibly TRBD1 (6 bases). V was clipped by 5 bases and J by 0 bases, with 23 bases between them. The CDR3 extends over 19 amino acids. Germline V gene lookup returns CDR1 MDHEN and CDR2 SYDVKM. CDR3 bases: TGTGCCAGCAGTCCATATAGGTCGGGACAAACGCATAGCAATCAGCCCCAGCATTTT. This sequence encodes CASSPYRSGQTHSNQPQHF.

About this clone itself: This likely came from a read error, as a far larger clone is one base away. The chain is built from TRBV25-1 and TRBJ2-7; D is perhaps TRBD1 (5 bases). CDR1 MGHDK and CDR2 SYGVNS come from the germline V gene. V shed 5 bases and J shed 5 bases, with 13 bases lying between them. The length of the CDR3 is 13 residues. Here the CDR3 reads CASSPGWSNEQYF. The CDR3 DNA follows: TGTGCCAGCAGTCCAGGGTGGTCGAACGAGCAGTACTTC.

With regard to this clone: A far larger clone differs by one base, so this is likely a read error. The sample carries other DNA sequences with the same CDR3. The J gene is TRBJ2-7, the V gene TRBV28; TRBD1 matches 7 bases. Trimming removed 9 bases from V and 1 base from J; junction bases left unmatched: 6. The CDR3 runs to 13 residues. Germline V gene lookup returns CDR1 MDHEN and CDR2 SYDVKM. The CDR3 loop reads CASRGQSSYEQYF. CDR3 nucleotides: TGTGCCAGTCGGGGACAGTCTTCCTACGAGCAGTACTTC.

The chain uses TRBV28 and TRBJ1-5; 9 bases map to TRBD1. The CDR3 extends over 19 amino acids. V lost 0 bases, J lost 0 bases, and 9 bases stayed unmatched. Germline CDR1 MDHEN, CDR2 SYDVKM. In DNA form, the CDR3 reads TGTGCCAGCAGTTTATGGGGGGACAGGGAAGGGTATAGCAATCAGCCCCAGCATTTT. This sequence encodes CASSLWGDREGYSNQPQHF.

The rearrangement links TRBV5-4 to TRBJ2-7, with 10 positions matching TRBD2. The CDR3 spans 15 residues. Trimming removed 1 base from V and 4 bases from J; junction bases left unmatched: 5. Looked up from germline, CDR1 is SGHNT and CDR2 is YYREEE (reference sequence). The CDR3 nucleotides are TGTGCCAGCAGCTTGTTGGCTAGCGGGAGTTACGAGCAGTACTTC. This gives the protein CASSLLASGSYEQYF.

The chain carries TRBV19 and TRBJ1-5, with unresolved D. Germline CDR1 LNHDA, CDR2 SQIVND (reference sequence). Between the trimmed V and J ends, which lost 8 bases and 4 bases, there was a span of 15 bases. The CDR3 contains 14 residues. CDR3 sequence reads: CASPVPPRNQPQHF. The CDR3 DNA follows: TGTGCCAGTCCGGTCCCCCCCCGAAATCAGCCCCAGCATTTT.